This TCR beta chain was sequenced during a study of blood T cell repertoires in COVID-19. Overall study context: The study drew acute and convalescent COVID-19 samples from the United States, Italy and Spain. PBMCs, B-cell-depleted T cells, or T cells provided the cDNA or gDNA that made up the material.

CDR3 length: 14 residues. V was cut by 6 bases and J by 1 base, with 12 bases left in between. Germline V gene lookup returns CDR1 SNHLY and CDR2 FYNNEI. The authors' processing: By means of reference gene primer amplification, nucleated cell counts were estimated. The table came from immunoSEQ multiplex PCR; TCRdb's copy has only in-frame clones and leaves some out. The DNA was the basis for D and trimming; V, J and clone size are from that table. The sample carries approximately 280,000 clones, approximately 85% recorded once. Sequencing was performed on peripheral blood. The sequence was obtained from a man aged 45 to 65 with active or convalescent COVID-19. The chain joins TRBV2 to TRBJ2-5; D is perhaps TRBD1 (5 bases). CDR3 loop: CASRLQVTQETQYF. The CDR3 DNA follows: TGTGCCAGCAGGTTACAGGTCACCCAAGAGACCCAGTACTTC.